Below, 32 T cell receptor beta chains from the same sample are listed, as sequenced in a study of cytomegalovirus exposure and HLA in healthy donors. The PCR used 60 Vbeta and 13 Jbeta primers. TCRdb's table, derived via immunoSEQ multiplex PCR, lists solely in-frame clones and lacks some. This table has approximately 77,000 clones, more than 75% appearing once. Sequencing was done on a sample of PBMCs. The source is a male donor in good health and CMV-seropositive.

A single count supports this clone. V gene TRBV15 combines with J gene TRBJ2-2, with 7 bases matching TRBD1. The CDR3 covers 15 residues. The germline V gene encodes CDR1 LNHNV and CDR2 YYDKDF (reference sequence). V shed 3 bases, J shed 1 base, and the junction held 2 bases outside the gene matches. This CDR3 reads CATSRGTENTGELFF. The CDR3, as DNA: TGTGCCACCAGCAGGGGGACAGAGAACACCGGGGAGCTGTTTTTT. The complete variable domain, with remaining parts taken from reference TRBV15 and TRBJ2-2, reads DAMVIQNPRYQVTQFGKPVTLSCSQTLNHNVMYWYQQKSSQAPKLLFHYYDKDFNNEADTPDNFQSRRPNTSFCFLDIRSPGLGDTAMYLCATSRGTENTGELFFGEGSRLTVL.

This chain uses TRBV14 with TRBJ2-3; D uncertain. The CDR3 is 12 amino acids. V was shortened by 3 bases and J by 6 bases, with 7 bases between the two germline ends. Germline V gene data show CDR1 as SGHDN and CDR2 as FVKESK. The CDR3: CASSHNMDTQYF. CDR3 coding DNA: TGTGCCAGCAGCCATAACATGGATACGCAGTATTTT.

This clone was recorded once. The chain uses TRBV2 and TRBJ1-2; TRBD1 matches at 7 bases. Trimming took 6 bases from V and 6 from J; bases not matched to a gene: 4. Germline V gene data show CDR1 as SNHLY and CDR2 as FYNNEI. This CDR3 spans 12 amino acids. The CDR3 spells CASRTGVHGYTF. The CDR3 region has the DNA TGTGCCAGCAGAACAGGGGTTCATGGCTACACCTTC.

The rearrangement joins TRBV30 to TRBJ2-4; 8 nucleotides match TRBD2. The CDR3 spans 14 residues. V lost 5 bases, J lost 6 bases, and 9 bases stayed unmatched. CDR1 is GTSNPN and CDR2 is SVGIG in the germline V gene (reference sequence). CDR3 coding DNA: TGTGCCTGGGCTGCTGGACTAGCCCGAAACATTCAGTACTTC. Translation: CAWAAGLARNIQYF.

The V and J genes are TRBV5-1 and TRBJ2-4; 7 nucleotides line up with TRBD2. J gave up 1 base and V 5 bases, and 15 bases lay outside the gene matches. CDR3 size: 18 residues. Germline V gene lookup returns CDR1 SGHRS and CDR2 YFSETQ. The CDR3 DNA is TGCGCCAGCAGACCCACGGGGGGACCAGGAGGCGCCAAAAACATTCAGTACTTC. Its protein product is CASRPTGGPGGAKNIQYF. Variable domain in full (rest from reference TRBV5-1 and TRBJ2-4): KAGVTQTPRYLIKTRGQQVTLSCSPISGHRSVSWYQQTPGQGLQFLFEYFSETQRNKGNFPGRFSGRQFSNSRSEMNVSTLELGDSALYLCASRPTGGPGGAKNIQYFGAGTRLSVL.

The chain has TRBV30 and TRBJ2-1, with TRBD2 identical over 9 bases. CDR1 and CDR2 from the germline V gene are GTSNPN and SVGIG (reference sequence). Losses at the gene ends were 3 bases for V and 6 bases for J; bases not matched to a gene: 12. CDR3 length equals 16 residues. Here the CDR3 reads CAWRKREEFRSNEQFF. CDR3 nucleotide sequence: TGTGCCTGGAGGAAGCGGGAGGAATTCAGGTCCAATGAGCAGTTCTTC.

The chain is built from TRBV7-9 and TRBJ1-3; D call uncertain. The germline gives CDR1 SEHNR, CDR2 FQNEAQ (reference sequence). V shed 5 bases and J shed 1 base, with 18 bases lying between them. This CDR3 comprises 17 residues. The CDR3 coding sequence is TGTGCCAGCAGCCTAACGGACTTCAAGGTTTCTGGAAACACCATATATTTT. Amino acid sequence: CASSLTDFKVSGNTIYF. The whole variable domain, remainder taken from reference TRBV7-9 and TRBJ1-3, is DTGVSQNPRHKITKRGQNVTFRCDPISEHNRLYWYRQTLGQGPEFLTYFQNEAQLEKSRLLSDRFSAERPKGSFSTLEIQRTEQGDSAMYLCASSLTDFKVSGNTIYFGEGSWLTVV.

The chain employs TRBV29-1 and TRBJ2-3; 9 bases are shared with TRBD2. In germline, CDR1 is SQVTM, CDR2 ANQGSEA. The CDR3 length is 15 residues. J lost 2 bases, V lost 8 bases, and 11 bases had no gene match. The CDR3 DNA is TGCAGCTTCTCTAGAGCGGGGGGCGTCACAGATACGCAGTATTTT. Its translation is CSFSRAGGVTDTQYF.

The gene calls are TRBV12-5 and TRBJ1-3; D not certain. Germline V lookup: CDR1 LGHNT, CDR2 FRNRAP. This CDR3 has 16 amino acids. Trimming shortened V by 3 bases and J by 0 bases, and 12 bases separated the two germline ends. The CDR3 coding sequence is TGTGCTAGTGGTTTAACCCGGGAAAACTCTGGAAACACCATATATTTT. It encodes CASGLTRENSGNTIYF.

V is TRBV7-9 and J is TRBJ1-2; no firm D call. The V end was cut by 5 bases, the J end by 7 bases, with 8 bases between. Looked up from germline, CDR1 is SEHNR and CDR2 is FQNEAQ (reference sequence). The CDR3 contains 11 residues. Written as DNA, the CDR3 is TGTGCCAGCAGCGTGGGAGGTGGCTACACCTTC. This encodes CASSVGGGYTF. The full variable domain, its missing parts supplied by reference TRBV7-9 and TRBJ1-2, is DTGVSQNPRHKITKRGQNVTFRCDPISEHNRLYWYRQTLGQGPEFLTYFQNEAQLEKSRLLSDRFSAERPKGSFSTLEIQRTEQGDSAMYLCASSVGGGYTFGSGTRLTVV.

Here the CDR3 DNA reads TGTGCCAGCAGCTTAGGAAGTGCTGGCGGGGGCCAGGGGCAGCAGTTCTTC. Translated, it gives CASSLGSAGGGQGQQFF. This chain uses TRBV7-2 with TRBJ2-1; D is possibly TRBD2 (7 bases). The V gene lost 1 base and the J gene lost 11 bases, with 24 bases spanning the gap. Germline CDR1 and CDR2: SGHTA and FQGNSA. This CDR3 is 17 amino acids long.

The genes are TRBV19 and TRBJ1-2, with a possible D match to TRBD1 (5 bases). Trimming took 3 bases from V and 4 from J, leaving 12 bases between them. Germline V gives CDR1 LNHDA, CDR2 SQIVND (reference sequence). The CDR3 runs 14 residues. The CDR3 is CASSMAGSGYGYTF. DNA for the CDR3: TGTGCCAGTAGTATGGCAGGGTCGGGCTATGGCTACACCTTC.

In its sample, this clone was seen once. The genes are TRBV5-1 and TRBJ2-5, with 9 bases lining up with TRBD1. Germline trimming cut 3 bases from V and 4 bases from J; bases unmatched to any gene: 7. CDR1 is SGHRS, CDR2 YFSETQ, per germline. This CDR3 comprises 15 residues. The CDR3 spells CASSSNRGRGETQYF. The DNA of the CDR3 is TGCGCCAGCAGCTCAAACAGGGGGCGGGGAGAGACCCAGTACTTC.

The count of this clone is one. The V and J genes are TRBV29-1 and TRBJ2-7; possible D gene TRBD1, 7 bases. CDR1 is SQVTM and CDR2 is ANQGSEA in the germline V gene. This CDR3 contains 14 residues. The V end was cut by 6 bases, the J end by 4 bases, with 19 bases between. The CDR3 sequence: CSVRRGTDGYEQYF. The CDR3 nucleotides read TGCAGCGTCAGACGCGGGACAGACGGATACGAGCAGTACTTC.

V gene TRBV5-6 combines with J gene TRBJ2-5, with 9 bases matching TRBD1. CDR1 and CDR2 from the germline V gene are SGHDT and YYEEEE. This CDR3 region has 14 residues. The junction had 6 bases not matched to a gene; V was cut back by 4 bases and J by 5 bases. CDR3 bases: TGTGCCAGCAGCGCACAGGGGGCAGGGGAGACCCAGTACTTC. Encoded protein: CASSAQGAGETQYF.

V and J are TRBV7-3 and TRBJ2-5; TRBD1 matches at 10 bases. The V segment lost 5 bases and the J segment 5 bases; nucleotides outside the gene matches: 5. This CDR3 contains 14 residues. Germline-derived CDR1 and CDR2 are SGHTA and FQGTGA. The CDR3 protein is CASSPGTGVETQYF. The CDR3 DNA reads TGTGCCAGCAGCCCCGGGACAGGGGTGGAGACCCAGTACTTC. Full variable domain (rest looked up from reference TRBV7-3 and TRBJ2-5): GAGVSQTPSNKVTEKGKYVELRCDPISGHTALYWYRQSLGQGPEFLIYFQGTGAADDSGLPNDRFFAVRPEGSVSTLKIQRTERGDSAVYLCASSPGTGVETQYFGPGTRLLVL.

The chain has TRBV19 and TRBJ2-4, with a tentative D call TRBD1 (5 bases). CDR3 size: 15 residues. The germline CDR1 and CDR2 sequences are LNHDA and SQIVND (reference sequence). The V gene lost 4 bases and the J gene lost 2 bases, with 12 bases spanning the gap. The CDR3 nucleotides read TGTGCCAGTAGTAAGGTAGGGGTGACCAAAAACATTCAGTACTTC. Translated, it gives CASSKVGVTKNIQYF.

This chain connects TRBV10-2 to TRBJ2-4; D is uncertain. V lost 6 bases, J lost 6 bases, and 15 bases lay in between. The CDR3 runs to 14 residues. Germline V gene data show CDR1 as WSHSY and CDR2 as SAAADI. Here the CDR3 DNA reads TGCGCCAGCAGCCAGAGGATAGGTGGAAACATTCAGTACTTC. It encodes CASSQRIGGNIQYF.

This clone was detected only once. V usage is TRBV7-9 and J usage is TRBJ2-1; TRBD1 matches 7 bases. Germline CDR1 is SEHNR and CDR2 is FQNEAQ (reference sequence). The CDR3 runs 14 residues. Trimming removed 0 bases from V and 10 bases from J; junction bases left unmatched: 6. For the CDR3, the DNA is TGTGCCAGCAGCTTAGCAGACAGGGTGGCGGAGCAGTTCTTC. It yields the protein CASSLADRVAEQFF.

This clone has just a few counts. The chain recombines TRBV6-6 with TRBJ2-2, with 11 bases matching TRBD2. Germline V gene sequence: CDR1 MNHNY, CDR2 SVGAGI (reference sequence). The CDR3 consists of 15 residues. V shed 7 bases and J 5 bases; nucleotides not matched to a gene: 6. CDR3 DNA: TGTGCCAGCACCATAGCGGGAGGGAAGACCGGGGAGCTGTTTTTT. This sequence encodes CASTIAGGKTGELFF.

The chain uses TRBV4-1 and TRBJ2-2; 12 nucleotides line up with TRBD2. From germline, CDR1 is MGHRA and CDR2 YSYEKL. J was trimmed by 5 bases and V by 5 bases; bases with no gene match: 9. The length of the CDR3 is 17 residues. CDR3 sequence: CASSSDRLAGVTGELFF. In DNA, the CDR3 is TGCGCCAGCAGCTCCGATAGACTAGCGGGGGTTACCGGGGAGCTGTTTTTT.

The V and J genes are TRBV4-3 and TRBJ1-4; TRBD1 is a possible D gene (5 bases). V lost 2 bases and J 14 bases, leaving 12 bases between the germline ends. This CDR3 region has 12 residues. CDR1 is LGHNA, CDR2 YSLEER, per germline. CDR3 sequence (DNA): TGCGCCAGCAGCCAACCTCCCGGGGGGCTGTTTTTT. Translating it yields CASSQPPGGLFF.

The V call is TRBV20-1, the J call TRBJ2-7; no definite D call. CDR3 size: 10 residues. Germline loops: CDR1 DFQATT, CDR2 SNEGSKA (reference sequence). V lost 6 bases, J lost 4 bases, and 7 bases lay in between. The CDR3 region has the DNA TGCAGTGCAGCCCCGTACGAGCAGTACTTC. It specifies CSAAPYEQYF.

CDR3 protein: CASSPQAGATDTQYF. The CDR3 DNA reads TGTGCCAGCTCACCACAGGCAGGGGCCACAGATACGCAGTATTTT. V is TRBV18 and J is TRBJ2-3, with D maybe TRBD1 (6 bases). In germline, CDR1 is KGHSH, CDR2 LQKENI. CDR3 size: 15 residues. The V end was cut by 1 base, the J end by 2 bases, with 10 bases between.

The V call is TRBV5-1, the J call TRBJ2-7, with TRBD2 identical over 9 bases. Germline V CDR1 and CDR2: SGHRS, YFSETQ. The CDR3 has 15 residues. V trimming: 4 bases; J trimming: 3 bases; junction bases outside the gene matches: 8. In DNA, the CDR3 is TGCGCCAGCAGCATCGTAGCGGGAGAGCACTACGAGCAGTACTTC. Protein: CASSIVAGEHYEQYF.

This chain uses TRBV6-6 with TRBJ1-1; TRBD1 agrees at 9 bases. J gave up 1 base and V 6 bases, and 9 bases lay outside the gene matches. Germline-derived CDR1 and CDR2 are MNHNY and SVGAGI (reference sequence). This CDR3 is 16 amino acids long. The CDR3 region is CASSRTGTGKNTEAFF. For the CDR3, the DNA is TGTGCCAGCAGCCGTACCGGGACAGGGAAGAACACTGAAGCTTTCTTT.

The chain employs TRBV7-9 and TRBJ2-7; D call uncertain. The V gene lost 1 base and the J gene lost 3 bases, with 4 bases spanning the gap. The germline V gene encodes CDR1 SEHNR and CDR2 FQNEAQ (reference sequence). The CDR3 is 12 residues long. In DNA, the CDR3 is TGTGCCAGCAGCTTAGGAGACTACGAGCAGTACTTC. Amino acids: CASSLGDYEQYF.

V is TRBV4-2 and J is TRBJ2-3, with 8 bases that match TRBD2. CDR1 is LGHNA and CDR2 is YNFKEQ in the germline V gene. The CDR3 loop spans 16 amino acids. Unmatched junction bases numbered 8, after V lost 4 bases and J lost 2 bases. In DNA form, the CDR3 reads TGTGCCAGCAGCCTCAATAGCGGGATCAACACAGATACGCAGTATTTT. As protein: CASSLNSGINTDTQYF.

The rearrangement joins TRBV30 to TRBJ1-2, with TRBD1 matching 7 bases. Trimming at V came to 5 bases and at J to 7 bases, leaving 10 bases not matched to a gene. Germline CDR1 reads GTSNPN; CDR2 reads SVGIG (reference sequence). The CDR3 is 13 residues long. Written as DNA, the CDR3 is TGTGCCTGGGCCCCAGGGACAGTTGGTGGCTACACCTTC. Protein product: CAWAPGTVGGYTF.

The chain combines TRBV7-3 with TRBJ1-6; no firm D call. Germline lookup yields CDR1 SGHTA and CDR2 FQGTGA. The CDR3 covers 15 residues. The ends were cut back, 0 bases at V and 8 bases at J, with 11 bases in the middle. The chain's CDR3 is CASSLTGLLDSPLHF. The CDR3 bases are TGTGCCAGCAGCTTAACAGGACTGTTGGATTCACCCCTCCACTTT.

V and J are TRBV2 and TRBJ1-1; perhaps TRBD1 as D (6 bases). CDR1 SNHLY and CDR2 FYNNEI come from the germline V gene. The CDR3 length is 10 residues. V was pared by 6 bases and J by 10 bases, with 9 bases between. Written as DNA, the CDR3 is TGTGCCAGCAGGTCAGGGGTAGCTTTCTTT. This sequence encodes CASRSGVAFF.

In nucleotides, the CDR3 is TGTGCCAGCAGTGAATGGAACAGGGAAGGTGGATATGGCTACACCTTC. Protein sequence: CASSEWNREGGYGYTF. This chain links TRBV25-1 with TRBJ1-2; the D gene is possibly TRBD1 (6 bases). CDR1 and CDR2 (germline): MGHDK, SYGVNS. Deletions cut 1 base from V and 5 bases from J, with 17 bases between. The CDR3 runs 16 residues.